These 14 T cell receptor beta chains were all obtained from the same sample, sequenced in a study of cytomegalovirus exposure and HLA in healthy donors. Primers: 60 Vbeta forward and 13 Jbeta reverse. Profiling relied on immunoSEQ multiplex PCR, and the TCRdb table lists in-frame clones only, not all of them. The sample lists approximately 73,000 clones; about 75% were seen once. The specimen was PBMCs. These receptors originate from a man in his 70s in good health and CMV-seronegative.

The CDR3 protein is CASSQARTVQYGYTF. CDR3 in DNA: TGCGCCAGCAGCCAAGCCCGGACAGTTCAATATGGCTACACCTTC. The rearrangement uses TRBV4-1 and TRBJ1-2; TRBD1 is a possible D gene (6 bases). The CDR3 is made up of 15 amino acids. Germline V gene sequence: CDR1 MGHRA, CDR2 YSYEKL. V gave up 1 base and J gave up 5 bases, with 14 bases separating them.

The rearrangement joins TRBV6-5 to TRBJ1-2; 8 bases agree with TRBD1. V lost 6 bases to trimming and J lost 4 bases; unmatched junction nucleotides: 7. Germline V CDR1 and CDR2: MNHEY, SVGAGI. The CDR3 totals 14 residues. This CDR3 reads CASSHGQGRYGYTF. CDR3 in DNA: TGTGCCAGCAGCCATGGACAGGGTCGCTATGGCTACACCTTC.

V gene TRBV5-6 combines with J gene TRBJ1-6; D possibly corresponds to TRBD1 (5 bases). CDR1 is SGHDT and CDR2 is YYEEEE in the germline V gene. Deletions cut 0 bases from V and 8 bases from J, with 12 bases between. There are 15 residues in the CDR3. The chain's CDR3 is CASSLAGGVDSPLHF. The DNA of the CDR3 is TGTGCCAGCAGCTTGGCCGGGGGAGTGGATTCACCCCTCCACTTT.

The V and J genes are TRBV25-1 and TRBJ1-2; TRBD1 aligns across 10 bases. J gave up 4 bases and V 6 bases, and 8 bases lay outside the gene matches. Per germline, CDR1 MGHDK and CDR2 SYGVNS. There are 15 residues in the CDR3. The chain's CDR3 is CASSVLGTGVYGYTF. The CDR3, as DNA: TGTGCCAGCAGCGTTCTTGGGACAGGGGTCTATGGCTACACCTTC.

This chain uses TRBV6-1 with TRBJ2-2, with a weak D call TRBD1 (6 bases). Germline loops: CDR1 MNHNS, CDR2 SASEGT. V shed 8 bases and J shed 6 bases, with 16 bases lying between them. This CDR3 has 14 amino acids. The CDR3 DNA is TGTGCCAGCTACTACAGGGACGGATCCGGGGAGCTGTTTTTT. Protein: CASYYRDGSGELFF.

This rearrangement joins TRBV19 to TRBJ2-1; 11 bases are a match to TRBD2. V was pared by 9 bases and J by 4 bases, with 2 bases of the junction left unmatched. The CDR3 length is 13 residues. Looked up from germline, CDR1 is LNHDA and CDR2 is SQIVND (reference sequence). CDR3 nucleotide sequence: TGTGCCAGCACTAGCGGGGGTTACAATGAGCAGTTCTTC. As protein: CASTSGGYNEQFF.

The gene calls are TRBV19 and TRBJ2-2, with 7 bases aligning to TRBD2. CDR1 is LNHDA, CDR2 SQIVND, per germline (reference sequence). The CDR3 consists of 16 residues. Trimming at V came to 5 bases and at J to 0 bases, leaving 6 bases not matched to a gene. Here the CDR3 DNA reads TGTGCCAGTAGTGGGGGGGGGAACGCGAACACCGGGGAGCTGTTTTTT. This encodes CASSGGGNANTGELFF.

The chain recombines TRBV9 with TRBJ2-5, with TRBD2 matching over 10 bases. Germline V gene lookup returns CDR1 SGDLS and CDR2 YYNGEE. With V trimmed by 1 base and J by 3 bases, 3 bases remained unmatched. The CDR3 consists of 15 residues. As DNA, the CDR3 is TGTGCCAGCAGCGTACAAGCGGGAGGGAAAGAGACCCAGTACTTC. This gives the protein CASSVQAGGKETQYF.

The rearrangement joins TRBV23-1 to TRBJ1-4, with TRBD1 identical over 7 bases. TRBV23-1 is treated as an ORF (open reading frame) with a function not yet certain. The CDR3 sequence is 17 residues long. The trim removed 2 bases at V and 2 bases at J, leaving 8 bases unmatched. The chain's CDR3 is CASSQPDRWRTNEKLFF. The CDR3, as DNA: TGCGCCAGCAGTCAACCGGACAGGTGGAGGACTAATGAAAAACTGTTTTTT.

The chain employs TRBV4-1 and TRBJ1-6; 8 nucleotides line up with TRBD1. This CDR3 is built from 17 residues. Trimming took 4 bases from V and 7 from J; bases not matched to a gene: 12. Germline values: CDR1 MGHRA, CDR2 YSYEKL. The CDR3 region is CASSRLGIQGGNSPLHF. The CDR3 DNA is TGCGCCAGCAGCCGCCTGGGGATACAGGGGGGAAATTCACCCCTCCACTTT.

This rearrangement joins TRBV5-1 to TRBJ1-1; TRBD1 aligns across 7 bases. The CDR3 length is 16 residues. J lost 4 bases, V lost 9 bases, and 18 bases had no gene match. Germline CDR1 is SGHRS and CDR2 is YFSETQ. Here the CDR3 DNA reads TGCGCCACCGCCCCGGATCAGGGGGGAAGCTTCACTGAAGCTTTCTTT. It yields the protein CATAPDQGGSFTEAFF.

The chain uses TRBV5-1 and TRBJ2-1; D gene uncertain. Trimming took 4 bases from V and 7 from J, leaving 9 bases between them. In germline, CDR1 is SGHRS, CDR2 YFSETQ. This CDR3 comprises 12 residues. The DNA for the CDR3 is TGCGCCAGCAGCAAGGCGGTAAATGAGCAGTTCTTC. It is translated as CASSKAVNEQFF.

This clone was counted a single time. J is TRBJ1-1 and V is TRBV6-5; 9 nucleotides align to TRBD1. Germline CDR1 MNHEY, CDR2 SVGAGI. The V and J ends lost 2 bases and 4 bases, in that order; junction bases with no gene match: 2. This CDR3 has 14 amino acids. The CDR3 bases are TGTGCCAGCAGTTACGTGACAGGGGGCACTGAAGCTTTCTTT. As protein: CASSYVTGGTEAFF.

The chain uses TRBV4-3 and TRBJ1-1; 11 nucleotides match TRBD1. Trimming cost V 4 bases and J 6 bases; bases outside gene matches: 1. Germline V gene data show CDR1 as LGHNA and CDR2 as YSLEER. The CDR3 is 13 amino acids. CDR3 DNA: TGCGCCAGCAGCCTGGGACAGGGGGCTGAAGCTTTCTTT. As protein: CASSLGQGAEAFF.